This TCR beta chain came from a study of tumor-infiltrating lymphocytes in primary liver carcinoma. The germline CDR1 and CDR2 sequences are SQVTM and ANQGSEA. There are 15 residues in the CDR3. Scientists recovered RNA and DNA together from roughly 20-30 mg of unsorted bulk tissue. Whichever tumor sample was examined, it had over 75% viable tumor cells. Priming with a constant-region primer yielded TCR beta cDNA from around 0.45 ug total RNA. Three nested multiplex PCR rounds, a slightly modified ARM-PCR method, built the TCR beta libraries. A C-beta reverse primer was combined with TRBV1-TRBV30 forward primers in the first two PCR rounds, and each round had 10 cycles. Each CDR3 protein is one row after TCRdb ran MiXCR on the multiplex PCR reads. The table lists 90,000 to 140,000 distinct CDR3 sequences, approximately 82% of them singletons. As regards this clonotype: A junction boundary mismatches the germline segment, possibly from a read error.

The chain joins TRBV29-1 to TRBJ2-7; TRBD2 aligns across 9 bases. This sequence was found in a man aged 40-49 years with primary liver carcinoma and hepatitis B virus infection. Source material: liver tumor tissue from sampling region 3. Documented subset: tumor region T3, left-lateral pole. The CDR3 coding sequence is TGCAGCGTCCTAGCTCCTGGGACTAGCTCCTACGAGCGGTACTTC. Amino acid sequence: CSVLAPGTSSYERYF.